What follows are 16 T cell receptor beta chains derived from one specimen sequenced in a study of blood T cell repertoires in COVID-19. Assay used: immunoSEQ multiplex PCR; TCRdb lists only in-frame clones, some missing. The sample consists of approximately 290,000 clones, about 90% of them appearing once. The sequenced material came from peripheral blood. The receptors stem from a young man with active or convalescent COVID-19.

The chain joins TRBV7-2 to TRBJ1-2; 11 nucleotides match TRBD1. With V trimmed by 5 bases and J by 4 bases, 6 bases remained unmatched. The CDR3 consists of 15 residues. In germline, CDR1 is SGHTA, CDR2 FQGNSA. The CDR3 region is CASSPDRGLGYGYTF. As DNA, the CDR3 is TGTGCCAGCAGCCCGGACAGGGGGCTGGGCTATGGCTACACCTTC.

The chain uses TRBV6-1 and TRBJ1-4; the match to TRBD1 covers 10 bases. CDR3 length equals 18 residues. J was trimmed by 1 base and V by 4 bases; bases with no gene match: 9. CDR1 and CDR2 (germline): MNHNS, SASEGT. The CDR3 is CASSASGQGRRTNEKLFF. The CDR3 DNA sequence: TGTGCCAGCAGTGCCTCGGGACAGGGGCGGCGAACTAATGAAAAACTGTTTTTT.

The chain combines TRBV7-2 with TRBJ1-3; D unclear. Trimming took 8 bases from V and 4 from J, leaving 6 bases between them. CDR1 is SGHTA, CDR2 FQGNSA, per germline. The length of the CDR3 is 11 residues. The CDR3 protein is CASSVGNTIYF. The CDR3 DNA follows: TGTGCCAGCTCCGTCGGAAACACCATATATTTT.

The chain carries TRBV27 and TRBJ1-1; D unresolved. CDR1 is MNHEY and CDR2 is SMNVEV in the germline V gene (reference sequence). The V and J ends lost 4 bases and 3 bases respectively, with 15 bases between them. CDR3 size: 15 residues. The CDR3 loop is CASSSPAGYDTEAFF. The DNA for the CDR3 is TGTGCCAGCAGTTCCCCGGCGGGCTACGACACTGAAGCTTTCTTT.

CDR3 nucleotide sequence: TGTGCCAGCAGTTTCGGGCTAGCGGCCTACACAGATACGCAGTATTTT. This translates into CASSFGLAAYTDTQYF. This chain connects TRBV28 to TRBJ2-3; 7 positions match TRBD2. The germline V gene has CDR1 MDHEN and CDR2 SYDVKM. This CDR3 spans 16 amino acids. The junction had 8 bases not matched to a gene; V was cut back by 3 bases and J by 2 bases.

The rearrangement uses TRBV27 and TRBJ1-5, with unresolved D. This CDR3 comprises 15 residues. Trimming stripped 3 bases from V and 1 base from J, with 10 bases between. The germline gives CDR1 MNHEY, CDR2 SMNVEV (reference sequence). The CDR3 nucleotides are TGTGCCAGCAGTTTGGCCAGTACGAGCAATCAGCCCCAGCATTTT. This translates into CASSLASTSNQPQHF.

The chain employs TRBV28 and TRBJ1-5, with D uncertain. Germline CDR1 is MDHEN and CDR2 is SYDVKM. V was shortened by 6 bases and J by 6 bases, with 15 bases between the two germline ends. The CDR3 runs to 14 residues. CDR3 region: CASSSPGVSQPQHF. DNA of the CDR3: TGTGCCAGCAGCTCCCCCGGGGTGAGTCAGCCCCAGCATTTT.

The chain has TRBV7-9 and TRBJ2-1, with a tentative D call TRBD1 (5 bases). Trimming shortened V by 7 bases and J by 9 bases, and 19 bases separated the two germline ends. This CDR3 contains 14 residues. CDR1 is SEHNR and CDR2 is FQNEAQ in the germline V gene (reference sequence). The CDR3 coding sequence is TGTGCCAGCATAAGTAGTGGGGCACAAGGTGAGCAGTTCTTC. This codes for CASISSGAQGEQFF.

The chain links TRBV27 to TRBJ2-6, with 9 bases lining up with TRBD1. This CDR3 has 19 residues. Germline lookup yields CDR1 MNHEY and CDR2 SMNVEV (reference sequence). The V and J ends lost 0 bases and 0 bases, in that order; junction bases with no gene match: 6. The DNA of the CDR3 is TGTGCCAGCAGTTTATCCGGACAGGGGCCGAGCTCTGGGGCCAACGTCCTGACTTTC. Its protein product is CASSLSGQGPSSGANVLTF.

The V gene is TRBV6-5, the J gene TRBJ1-2; the D gene is possibly TRBD1 (5 bases). The germline V and J ends were trimmed by 3 bases and 2 bases, with 16 bases remaining between them. This CDR3 comprises 16 residues. Germline CDR1 reads MNHEY; CDR2 reads SVGAGI. CDR3 sequence: CASSYRGLGPNYGYTF. DNA for the CDR3: TGTGCCAGCAGTTATCGGGGACTTGGACCGAACTATGGCTACACCTTC.

The genes are TRBV5-1 and TRBJ1-1; 7 nucleotides match TRBD1. Germline CDR1 SGHRS, CDR2 YFSETQ. The CDR3 loop spans 14 amino acids. With 4 bases clipped from V and 1 base from J, the junction kept 4 bases outside the gene matches. The CDR3 DNA is TGCGCCAGCAGCCCACAGGGGAGGAACACTGAAGCTTTCTTT. Its translation is CASSPQGRNTEAFF.

This sequence joins TRBV4-3 and TRBJ2-5; 7 positions match TRBD2. V dropped 0 bases and J dropped 6; count of bases not matched to a gene: 7. Germline CDR1 is LGHNA and CDR2 is YSLEER. CDR3 size: 15 residues. CDR3 nucleotide sequence: TGCGCCAGCAGCCAAGATTGGCTAGCGGTACAGACCCAGTACTTC. Translation gives CASSQDWLAVQTQYF.

The CDR3 DNA reads as TGTGCCAGCAGTTTAGTCTTGGGTTCCGGGACTGAAGCTTTCTTT. It specifies CASSLVLGSGTEAFF. The gene calls are TRBV27 and TRBJ1-1; D uncertain. V was shortened by 2 bases and J by 5 bases, with 15 bases between the two germline ends. This CDR3 spans 15 amino acids. Germline assignment: CDR1 MNHEY and CDR2 SMNVEV (reference sequence).

This chain links TRBV5-1 with TRBJ1-1; a weak D match, TRBD1 (6 bases). Trimming cost V 2 bases and J 4 bases, with 12 bases left between them. Germline CDR1 SGHRS, CDR2 YFSETQ. The CDR3 has 14 amino acids. The CDR3 coding sequence is TGCGCCAGCAGCTTACCAGGGGTTTCCACTGAAGCTTTCTTT. It translates to CASSLPGVSTEAFF.

The genes are TRBV2 and TRBJ1-6; no firm D call. The CDR3 has 16 amino acids. Germline V CDR1 and CDR2: SNHLY, FYNNEI. V gave up 3 bases and J gave up 0 bases, with 9 bases separating them. The CDR3 bases are TGTGCCAGCAGTGAGGGAGGAAGCTCCTATAATTCACCCCTCCACTTT. Translation: CASSEGGSSYNSPLHF.

This clone was counted a single time. CDR3 bases: TGTGCCAGCAGCTTCAGGGTAATGAACACTGAAGCTTTCTTT. It is translated as CASSFRVMNTEAFF. The chain joins TRBV7-8 to TRBJ1-1; D possibly corresponds to TRBD1 (5 bases). Between the trimmed V and J ends, which lost 3 bases and 0 bases, there was a span of 8 bases. This CDR3 is built from 14 residues. Germline V gene lookup returns CDR1 SGHVS and CDR2 FQNEAQ.